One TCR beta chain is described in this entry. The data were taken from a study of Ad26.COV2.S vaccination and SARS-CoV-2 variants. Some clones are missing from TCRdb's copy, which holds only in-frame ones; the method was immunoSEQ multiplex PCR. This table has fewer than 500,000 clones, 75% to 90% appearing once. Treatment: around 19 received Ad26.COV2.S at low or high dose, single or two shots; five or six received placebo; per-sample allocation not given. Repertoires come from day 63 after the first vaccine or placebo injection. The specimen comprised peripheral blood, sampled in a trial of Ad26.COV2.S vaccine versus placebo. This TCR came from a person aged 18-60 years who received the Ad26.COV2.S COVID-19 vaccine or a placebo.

Here the CDR3 reads CASSLLPGGYSYTF. The CDR3 bases are TGTGCCAGCAGTTTACTTCCAGGGGGGTATAGCTACACCTTC. The rearrangement links TRBV28 to TRBJ1-2, with TRBD1 matching 7 bases. The CDR3 has 14 residues. Germline CDR1 is MDHEN and CDR2 is SYDVKM. Trimming at V came to 2 bases and at J to 9 bases, leaving 9 bases not matched to a gene.